One sample yielded the 29 T cell receptor beta chains listed below, sequenced in a study of blood T cell repertoires in COVID-19. Assay used: immunoSEQ multiplex PCR; TCRdb lists only in-frame clones, some missing. The data contain 120,000 to 150,000 clones, approximately 80% of them singletons. The specimen sequenced was peripheral blood. The source of these receptors is a human donor in a cohort sampled during active COVID-19.

This clone was seen once. V usage is TRBV28 and J usage is TRBJ2-3, with D hard to call. V lost 8 bases and J lost 0, with 9 bases in between. The CDR3 consists of 13 residues. Germline V gives CDR1 MDHEN, CDR2 SYDVKM. As DNA, the CDR3 is TGTGCCAGCGCAGACTCCAGCACAGATACGCAGTATTTT. It is translated as CASADSSTDTQYF. The variable domain in full, completed from reference TRBV28 and TRBJ2-3, reads DVKVTQSSRYLVKRTGEKVFLECVQDMDHENMFWYRQDPGLGLRLIYFSYDVKMKEKGDIPEGYSVSREKKERFSLILESASTNQTSMYLCASADSSTDTQYFGPGTRLTVL.

The chain joins TRBV6-2 or TRBV6-3 to TRBJ1-3; D is undetermined. V was trimmed by 6 bases and J by 0 bases, leaving 18 bases between them. Germline-derived CDR1 and CDR2 are MNHEY and SVGEGT. The length of the CDR3 is 17 residues. CDR3 sequence (DNA): TGTGCCAGCAGCCCTTCCCCGACGGGAGTCTCTGGAAACACCATATATTTT. Protein sequence: CASSPSPTGVSGNTIYF.

The J gene is TRBJ1-2, the V gene TRBV4-2; possibly TRBD1 for D (5 bases). The germline V and J ends were trimmed by 5 bases and 4 bases, with 11 bases remaining between them. Germline V gene data show CDR1 as LGHNA and CDR2 as YNFKEQ. The CDR3 is 13 residues long. The CDR3 spells CASSGHSPYGYTF. CDR3 in DNA: TGTGCCAGCAGCGGACACAGCCCCTATGGCTACACCTTC.

The chain employs TRBV5-4 and TRBJ2-2; 11 nucleotides agree with TRBD1. V was clipped by 2 bases and J by 2 bases; unmatched bases: 2. This CDR3 has 16 residues. Germline CDR1 reads SGHNT; CDR2 reads YYREEE (reference sequence). Here the CDR3 reads CASSFGQGANTGELFF. CDR3 bases: TGTGCCAGCAGCTTTGGACAGGGGGCAAACACCGGGGAGCTGTTTTTT.

This clone has only a few counts. The gene calls are TRBV4-1 and TRBJ1-3; D is uncertain. CDR3 length: 18 residues. Germline V gene data show CDR1 as MGHRA and CDR2 as YSYEKL. With 3 bases removed from V and 0 bases from J, the gap between germline ends came to 18 bases. DNA of the CDR3: TGCGCCAGCAGCCAGATAATAGGGAGCCCTCACTCTGGAAACACCATATATTTT. Translation gives CASSQIIGSPHSGNTIYF.

V gene TRBV2 combines with J gene TRBJ1-1; D unclear. Germline lookup yields CDR1 SNHLY and CDR2 FYNNEI. The germline V and J ends were trimmed by 4 bases and 1 base, with 10 bases remaining between them. CDR3 length: 14 amino acids. The CDR3 reads CASSGAITNTEAFF. The DNA for the CDR3 is TGTGCCAGCAGTGGGGCAATCACGAACACTGAAGCTTTCTTT.

This clone has only one observation. This chain uses TRBV29-1 with TRBJ2-3, with no clear D. CDR1 and CDR2 from the germline V gene are SQVTM and ANQGSEA. V was pared by 4 bases and J by 2 bases, with 7 bases between. The CDR3 contains 12 residues. This CDR3 is CSVGGFTDTQYF. The CDR3 DNA reads TGCAGCGTTGGCGGTTTCACAGATACGCAGTATTTT.

The gene calls are TRBV6-2 or TRBV6-3 and TRBJ2-1; 9 bases agree with TRBD2. Germline V gene lookup returns CDR1 MNHEY and CDR2 SVGEGT. V was pared by 6 bases and J by 6 bases, with 21 bases of the junction left unmatched. The CDR3 runs 19 residues. Here the CDR3 DNA reads TGTGCCAGCAGCTCCCTCCCCGGGGCGGGAGGGCGTACGGGCAATGAGCAGTTCTTC. It encodes CASSSLPGAGGRTGNEQFF.

CDR3 in amino acids: CAIQGAPNEKLFF. CDR3 in DNA: TGTGCCATACAGGGGGCACCTAATGAAAAACTGTTTTTT. This sequence joins TRBV10-3 and TRBJ1-4; 9 nucleotides align to TRBD1. The CDR3 has 13 residues. After removal of 9 bases from V and 3 bases from J, the junction contained 2 bases not matched to a gene. Germline-derived CDR1 and CDR2 are ENHRY and SYGVKD.

The J gene is TRBJ1-5, the V gene TRBV5-8; 7 bases agree with TRBD1. The V and J ends lost 4 bases and 3 bases, in that order; junction bases with no gene match: 4. This CDR3 has 14 amino acids. Germline V CDR1 and CDR2: SGHTS, YDEGEE. The CDR3 DNA is TGTGCCAGCAGCCGGGGACAGATCAATCAGCCCCAGCATTTT. It is translated as CASSRGQINQPQHF.

The genes are TRBV5-1 and TRBJ2-3, with 8 bases identical to TRBD1. The CDR3 length is 15 residues. The trim removed 4 bases at V and 3 bases at J, leaving 7 bases unmatched. CDR1 is SGHRS and CDR2 is YFSETQ in the germline V gene. The CDR3 spells CASSPGQGVTDTQYF. CDR3 in DNA: TGCGCCAGCAGCCCCGGACAGGGTGTGACAGATACGCAGTATTTT.

The rearrangement links TRBV7-6 to TRBJ2-5; D call uncertain. The V and J ends lost 1 base and 5 bases respectively, with 8 bases between them. This CDR3 has 13 amino acids. Germline CDR1 is SGHVS and CDR2 is FNYEAQ. CDR3 sequence: CASSLGNTETQYF. The DNA of the CDR3 is TGTGCCAGCAGCTTAGGAAACACGGAGACCCAGTACTTC.

The chain combines TRBV30 with TRBJ2-3; 10 bases are shared with TRBD2. V lost 1 base, J lost 6 bases, and 7 bases stayed unmatched. The germline CDR1 and CDR2 sequences are GTSNPN and SVGIG (reference sequence). The CDR3 is made up of 15 amino acids. CDR3 sequence: CAWSGLGLASDTQYF. CDR3 in DNA: TGTGCCTGGAGTGGCCTGGGACTAGCGTCCGATACGCAGTATTTT.

The gene calls are TRBV6-5 and TRBJ1-5; 8 positions agree with TRBD1. CDR1 is MNHEY, CDR2 SVGAGI, per germline. This CDR3 has 15 amino acids. V gave up 6 bases and J gave up 4 bases; unmatched junction bases: 8. CDR3 in amino acids: CASSRADRDNQPQHF. DNA of the CDR3: TGTGCCAGCAGCCGAGCGGACAGGGATAATCAGCCCCAGCATTTT.

The rearrangement uses TRBV6-1 and TRBJ1-1, with unresolved D. V lost 2 bases, J lost 7 bases, and 8 bases lay in between. Germline V gives CDR1 MNHNS, CDR2 SASEGT. The CDR3 extends over 12 amino acids. The CDR3 reads CASSEIPYEAFF. As DNA, the CDR3 is TGTGCCAGCAGTGAAATTCCCTATGAAGCTTTCTTT.

The chain carries TRBV5-4 and TRBJ1-2, with 10 bases that match TRBD1. CDR3 length: 15 residues. V was clipped by 2 bases and J by 6 bases; unmatched bases: 7. Germline CDR1 reads SGHNT; CDR2 reads YYREEE (reference sequence). CDR3 DNA sequence: TGTGCCAGCAGCTTAGACAGGGGGCGCAGGAATGGCTACACCTTC. Protein product: CASSLDRGRRNGYTF.

The chain carries TRBV7-8 and TRBJ1-2; 7 bases fit TRBD1. Germline V gives CDR1 SGHVS, CDR2 FQNEAQ. The CDR3 contains 18 residues. V lost 1 base and J lost 1; bases outside the gene matches: 12. CDR3 bases: TGTGCCAGCAGCTTAGTGGGACGGGGGACAGCTTATAACTATGGCTACACCTTC. Its translation is CASSLVGRGTAYNYGYTF. The whole variable domain, remainder taken from reference TRBV7-8 and TRBJ1-2, is GAGVSQSPRYKVAKRGQDVALRCDPISGHVSLFWYQQALGQGPEFLTYFQNEAQLDKSGLPSDRFFAERPEGSVSTLKIQRTQQEDSAVYLCASSLVGRGTAYNYGYTFGSGTRLTVV.

The CDR3 loop reads CASSSVTSGGETGELFF. The CDR3 DNA reads TGTGCCAGCAGCTCGGTCACTAGCGGGGGCGAAACCGGGGAGCTGTTTTTT. The chain joins TRBV11-3 to TRBJ2-2; 11 bases match TRBD2. Germline trimming cut 4 bases from V and 5 bases from J; bases unmatched to any gene: 9. Germline lookup yields CDR1 SGHNT and CDR2 YENEEA. The CDR3 is 17 residues long.

The CDR3: CASSLPGLAGESTDTQYF. CDR3 nucleotide sequence: TGTGCCAGCAGTCTCCCCGGACTAGCGGGAGAGAGCACAGATACGCAGTATTTT. The chain employs TRBV6-6 and TRBJ2-3, with TRBD2 identical over 13 bases. V was pared by 5 bases and J by 0 bases, with 8 bases of the junction left unmatched. Germline V gene lookup returns CDR1 MNHNY and CDR2 SVGAGI (reference sequence). This CDR3 contains 18 residues.

V is TRBV7-9 and J is TRBJ2-1; 7 bases agree with TRBD2. In germline, CDR1 is SEHNR, CDR2 FQNEAQ (reference sequence). This CDR3 region has 15 residues. The J segment lost 0 bases and the V segment lost 6 bases, leaving 5 bases of the junction unmatched. CDR3 residues: CASRSLADSYNEQFF. The CDR3 region has the DNA TGTGCCAGCAGATCCCTAGCGGACTCCTACAATGAGCAGTTCTTC.

The chain has TRBV18 and TRBJ1-2, with D possibly being TRBD1 (5 bases). Germline V gene data show CDR1 as KGHSH and CDR2 as LQKENI. The CDR3 has 15 amino acids. Trimming left V 3 bases short and J 2 bases short, with 13 bases between. CDR3 residues: CASSPTAGGNYGYTF. Written as DNA, the CDR3 is TGTGCCAGCTCACCTACTGCGGGGGGAAACTATGGCTACACCTTC.

This clone was seen once. V gene TRBV6-5 combines with J gene TRBJ1-4, with 9 bases matching TRBD1. V shed 4 bases and J 8 bases; nucleotides not matched to a gene: 8. Per the germline V gene, CDR1 is MNHEY and CDR2 is SVGAGI. This CDR3 has 15 amino acids. The DNA of the CDR3 is TGTGCCAGCAGTTCCCCGGACAGGGGAGTAGAAAAACTGTTTTTT. Encoded protein: CASSSPDRGVEKLFF.

This clone was observed a single time. The chain uses TRBV6-6 and TRBJ1-2; no clear D. V shed 5 bases and J shed 8 bases, with 18 bases lying between them. The CDR3 loop spans 14 amino acids. Germline V gene lookup returns CDR1 MNHNY and CDR2 SVGAGI (reference sequence). The CDR3 region is CASSPDGRLRGYTF. The CDR3 DNA reads TGTGCCAGCAGTCCTGACGGTAGACTAAGGGGCTACACCTTC.

V gene TRBV21-1 combines with J gene TRBJ1-5. TRBV21-1 represents a pseudogene. The CDR3 covers 16 residues. DNA of the CDR3: TGTGCCAGCAGCAAAGGGCAACTGGAGGGAATTCAGCCCCAGCATTTT. Translating it yields CASSKGQLEGIQPQHF.

This chain uses TRBV3-1 (or the pseudogene TRBV3-2) with TRBJ1-2; no clear D gene. CDR3 size: 16 residues. Per the germline V gene, CDR1 is LGHDT and CDR2 is YNNKEL (reference sequence). V lost 4 bases and J lost 2, with 17 bases in between. In DNA, the CDR3 is TGTGCCAGCAGCCGTACAATCCGGGAACAAAACTATGGCTACACCTTC. This codes for CASSRTIREQNYGYTF.

The CDR3 spells CASSQSPQGIDYGYTF. The CDR3 DNA follows: TGTGCCAGCAGCCAAAGCCCCCAGGGCATCGACTATGGCTACACCTTC. This sequence joins TRBV4-2 and TRBJ1-2, with a possible D match to TRBD1 (5 bases). Germline lookup yields CDR1 LGHNA and CDR2 YNFKEQ. CDR3 length: 16 residues. V was trimmed by 2 bases and J by 3 bases, leaving 16 bases between them.

This chain uses TRBV6-1 with TRBJ2-7; 12 nucleotides line up with TRBD2. CDR3 length equals 20 residues. The V gene's germline CDR1 is MNHNS and CDR2 SASEGT. J gave up 7 bases and V 3 bases, and 22 bases lay outside the gene matches. The CDR3 is CASSDIRWGLAGFTPGEQYV. The CDR3 bases are TGTGCCAGCAGTGACATTAGGTGGGGACTAGCGGGTTTCACCCCGGGGGAGCAGTACGTC.

This chain links TRBV9 with TRBJ2-3; D remains ambiguous. V was shortened by 4 bases and J by 5 bases, with 17 bases between the two germline ends. The CDR3 runs 15 residues. The germline V gene encodes CDR1 SGDLS and CDR2 YYNGEE. CDR3 region: CASSPPRYAVDTQYF. CDR3 bases: TGTGCCAGCAGCCCCCCCCGGTATGCGGTAGATACGCAGTATTTT. Using reference TRBV9 and TRBJ2-3 for the parts outside the CDR3, the full variable domain is DSGVTQTPKHLITATGQRVTLRCSPRSGDLSVYWYQQSLDQGLQFLIQYYNGEERAKGNILERFSAQQFPDLHSELNLSSLELGDSALYFCASSPPRYAVDTQYFGPGTRLTVL.

Only a few counts were recorded for this clone. The chain recombines TRBV19 with TRBJ1-5; D is perhaps TRBD1 (5 bases). Deletions cut 0 bases from V and 9 bases from J, with 24 bases between. The CDR3 spans 18 residues. Germline CDR1 reads LNHDA; CDR2 reads SQIVND (reference sequence). The CDR3 reads CASSIDPGVGQGLSPQHF. CDR3 in DNA: TGTGCCAGTAGTATAGATCCTGGAGTGGGGCAGGGCCTCTCGCCCCAGCATTTT.